This is a list of T cell receptor beta chains from one sample in a study of cytomegalovirus exposure and HLA in healthy donors. Produced via immunoSEQ multiplex PCR; TCRdb's table is partial and in-frame only. The sample lists about 100,000 clones, about 80% occurring once. Sequences were obtained from PBMCs. Every receptor here comes from a man aged 30 to 45 in good health and CMV-seropositive. The CDR3 runs from the conserved cysteine through the conserved F or W. Fields, in order: V gene, J gene, CDR3 protein.

TRBV4-1	TRBJ2-5	CASSKLAGEQETQYF
TRBV11-2	TRBJ2-6	CASSLGTSGAGANVLTF
TRBV18	TRBJ2-3	CASSPRQPGTDTQYF
TRBV5-1	TRBJ2-1	CASSLDPGEIYNEQFF
TRBV19	TRBJ1-1	CASSIVGQGIIPNTEAFF
TRBV7-9	TRBJ1-6	CSSSRQQGLTYNSPLHF
TRBV6-1	TRBJ2-1	CASTSGTSINEQFF
TRBV29-1	TRBJ1-2	CSVAVGQDYGYTF
TRBV19	TRBJ2-3	CASSSQVVTDTQYF
TRBV5-4	TRBJ1-3	CASSLVGGTIYF
TRBV2	TRBJ1-1	CASQGAETTEAFF
TRBV2	TRBJ2-7	CASSEIRTSSYEQYF
TRBV7-9	TRBJ2-3	CASSLRGIDTQYF
TRBV11-2	TRBJ1-1	CASSLGDYTEAFF
TRBV6-6	TRBJ2-3	CASSRLAGLTNTQYF
TRBV19	TRBJ1-2	CASEGMTGKYGYTF
TRBV19	TRBJ1-5	CASSSSTVNQPQHF
TRBV10-3	TRBJ1-1	CAISELSYEAFF
TRBV27	TRBJ2-3	CASSFPGQRTDTQYF
TRBV19	TRBJ1-3	CASSLIRGGNTIYF
TRBV5-8	TRBJ2-1	CVVLAPYNEQFF
TRBV28	TRBJ1-2	CASRRNADFRGGVGYTF
TRBV14	TRBJ2-7	CASSTNRVAAEQYF
TRBV4-2	TRBJ2-1	CASSQGLTEQFF
TRBV5-6	TRBJ2-7	CASSSGGWEQYF
TRBV7-6	.	CASSLGVSYEQYF
TRBV19	.	CASSADWGGSEQYF
TRBV6-1	TRBJ1-5	CASSAGGTNQPQHF